This T cell receptor beta chain was sequenced in a study of cytomegalovirus exposure and HLA in healthy donors. Across the whole study: HLA-typed donors were the source of about 85 million unique TCRs held in an early data release. Study results and caveats: Relative to equally common others, HLA-associated TCR beta chains showed greater clonal expansion in a later analysis. CMV serostatus was the only immune exposure information that was available. Follow-up analysis later connected one missense variant in DCLRE1C with trimming of TCR beta V- and J-genes.

Germline V CDR1 and CDR2: MNHNY, SVGAGI (reference sequence). CDR3 length equals 14 residues. This clone has a handful of counts. The antigen is not known. The PCR had 60 Vbeta and 13 Jbeta primers. Profiled with immunoSEQ multiplex PCR; TCRdb holds only in-frame clones, not every one. Of 100,000 or so clones in the sample, 78% were seen once. The receptor comes from a male donor in good health and CMV-seronegative. The chain employs TRBV6-6 and TRBJ2-5, with D perhaps TRBD1 (6 bases). The tail of the sequence fits TRBJ2-7 better, so the J call may be wrong. Specimen: PBMCs. The CDR3 DNA is TGTGCCACCACACCGGGACATGGGTCCTACGAGCAGTACTTC. It specifies CATTPGHGSYEQYF.